Listed here are 23 T cell receptor beta chains from one sample, sequenced in a study of cytomegalovirus exposure and HLA in healthy donors (dated 2017 in TCRdb). To prepare the library, the immunoSEQ multiplex PCR assay was applied. A mixture of 60 forward primers for TCR Vbeta segments and 13 reverse primers for TCR Jbeta segments was used in the multiplex PCR. TCRdb carries this immuneACCESS record with in-frame sequences only. Its versions omit some clonotypes, under half of them owing to an unresolved V gene in the studies checked, with the rest unexplained. In all, the sample holds roughly 130,000 clones, and over 70% of those were seen once. Of the sample, around 1.9% is held by the ten largest clones. Sequencing input: PBMCs. The origin of the receptors is a woman in her thirties or forties in good health and CMV-seronegative.

The chain uses TRBV27 and TRBJ2-4, with D hard to call. V was clipped by 5 bases and J by 0 bases, with 14 bases between them. CDR1 is MNHEY and CDR2 is SMNVEV in the germline V gene (reference sequence). The CDR3 is 16 residues long. CDR3 amino acids: CASSPRVELAKNIQYF. In nucleotides, the CDR3 is TGTGCCAGCAGTCCCCGTGTAGAACTAGCCAAAAACATTCAGTACTTC.

V gene TRBV25-1 combines with J gene TRBJ2-3; a possible D gene is TRBD2 (6 bases). Germline V gene sequence: CDR1 MGHDK, CDR2 SYGVNS. The CDR3 length is 15 residues. Trimming took 4 bases from V and 0 from J, leaving 11 bases between them. The DNA for the CDR3 is TGTGCCAGCAGTGCCCTTGCGGGGAGCACAGATACGCAGTATTTT. Its protein is CASSALAGSTDTQYF.

Points on this clone: One end of the junction is discordant with germline, which a read error may explain. V usage is TRBV2 and J usage is TRBJ2-3; TRBD2 matches 9 bases. Germline V gene sequence: CDR1 SNHLY, CDR2 FYNNEI. CDR3 size: 15 residues. The CDR3: CASRAGGPSTDTQYF. Here the CDR3 DNA reads TGTGCTAGCAGAGCGGGGGGACCTAGCACAGATACGCAGTATTTT. The full variable domain, rest sourced from reference TRBV2 and TRBJ2-3, is EPEVTQTPSHQVTQMGQEVILRCVPISNHLYFYWYRQILGQKVEFLVSFYNNEISEKSEIFDDQFSVERPDGSNFTLKIRSTKLEDSAMYFCASRAGGPSTDTQYFGPGTRLTVL.

For the CDR3, the DNA is TGTGCCTGGAGCTATAGGGCTATGACAGGGGGCCATATGTACGAGCAGTACTTC. This codes for CAWSYRAMTGGHMYEQYF. The chain recombines TRBV30 with TRBJ2-7, with 10 bases fitting TRBD1. Germline lookup yields CDR1 GTSNPN and CDR2 SVGIG (reference sequence). J lost 4 bases, V lost 3 bases, and 18 bases had no gene match. The CDR3 consists of 18 residues.

The chain couples TRBV5-6 to TRBJ2-1, with unresolved D. The V end was cut by 4 bases, the J end by 0 bases, with 14 bases between. This CDR3 comprises 16 residues. Germline-derived CDR1 and CDR2 are SGHDT and YYEEEE. CDR3 loop: CASSDLRFGSYNEQFF. CDR3 sequence (DNA): TGTGCCAGCAGCGACTTGAGATTCGGCTCCTACAATGAGCAGTTCTTC.

This chain links TRBV19 with TRBJ1-4; 8 bases are shared with TRBD1. The length of the CDR3 is 16 residues. Germline V gene data show CDR1 as LNHDA and CDR2 as SQIVND (reference sequence). Germline trimming cut 5 bases from V and 2 bases from J; bases unmatched to any gene: 7. The CDR3 spells CASSPFRTGTNEKLFF. Written as DNA, the CDR3 is TGTGCCAGTAGTCCATTCCGGACAGGGACTAATGAAAAACTGTTTTTT.

The V and J genes are TRBV7-9 and TRBJ2-2; 7 nucleotides agree with TRBD1. The J segment lost 3 bases and the V segment lost 5 bases, leaving 9 bases of the junction unmatched. The germline V gene has CDR1 SEHNR and CDR2 FQNEAQ (reference sequence). This CDR3 spans 16 amino acids. CDR3 residues: CASSPPDRLDTGELFF. CDR3 in DNA: TGTGCCAGCAGCCCGCCGGACAGGCTTGACACCGGGGAGCTGTTTTTT.

The rearrangement links TRBV2 to TRBJ1-1, with D perhaps matching TRBD1 (6 bases). Trimming removed 6 bases at V and 0 bases at J, with 17 bases between. CDR1 is SNHLY, CDR2 FYNNEI, per germline. This CDR3 region has 16 residues. The CDR3 is CASSSQGNLMNTEAFF. The DNA for the CDR3 is TGTGCCAGCAGCTCACAGGGCAACCTCATGAACACTGAAGCTTTCTTT. The variable domain in full, completed from reference TRBV2 and TRBJ1-1, reads EPEVTQTPSHQVTQMGQEVILRCVPISNHLYFYWYRQILGQKVEFLVSFYNNEISEKSEIFDDQFSVERPDGSNFTLKIRSTKLEDSAMYFCASSSQGNLMNTEAFFGQGTRLTVV.

The V and J genes are TRBV5-1 and TRBJ2-5; 9 nucleotides match TRBD2. Near its end, the DNA agrees better with TRBJ2-7, so the J call may be wrong. The CDR3 covers 16 residues. Per the germline V gene, CDR1 is SGHRS and CDR2 is YFSETQ. In DNA form, the CDR3 reads TGCGCCAGCAGCTTTAGGCTAGCGGGAACCGACTACGAGCAGTACTTC. Its protein product is CASSFRLAGTDYEQYF.

The genes are TRBV19 and TRBJ2-5; D is possibly TRBD1 (6 bases). The germline V and J ends were trimmed by 6 bases and 2 bases, with 7 bases remaining between them. Germline CDR1 is LNHDA and CDR2 is SQIVND (reference sequence). The CDR3 covers 12 residues. The CDR3 here is CASSDRQETQYF. Written as DNA, the CDR3 is TGTGCCAGTAGCGACAGGCAAGAGACCCAGTACTTC.

The gene calls are TRBV7-9 and TRBJ1-3, with 9 bases aligning to TRBD1. Trimming took 5 bases from V and 2 from J; bases not matched to a gene: 16. Germline CDR1 reads SEHNR; CDR2 reads FQNEAQ (reference sequence). The CDR3 is 19 residues long. DNA of the CDR3: TGTGCCAGCAGCCACGGGACAGGGAAATCGGGAGCGGCTGGAAACACCATATATTTT. This sequence encodes CASSHGTGKSGAAGNTIYF.

The chain carries TRBV19 and TRBJ1-1, with D possibly matching TRBD1 (5 bases). The CDR3 sequence is 14 residues long. CDR1 and CDR2 from the germline V gene are LNHDA and SQIVND (reference sequence). Trimming shortened V by 3 bases and J by 1 base, and 9 bases separated the two germline ends. The CDR3 coding sequence is TGTGCCAGTAGTATCATTACAGGGAACACTGAAGCTTTCTTT. Amino acids: CASSIITGNTEAFF.

The genes are TRBV9 and TRBJ1-2; D is uncertain. The length of the CDR3 is 15 residues. CDR1 and CDR2 (germline): SGDLS, YYNGEE. The V gene lost 4 bases and the J gene lost 6 bases, with 19 bases spanning the gap. The CDR3 region is CASSPTGFGVNGYTF. The CDR3 DNA is TGTGCCAGCAGCCCAACGGGTTTCGGGGTAAATGGCTACACCTTC.

The chain is built from TRBV9 and TRBJ1-6, with TRBD1 matching over 10 bases. The germline V gene encodes CDR1 SGDLS and CDR2 YYNGEE. The CDR3 has 16 residues. V lost 3 bases to trimming and J lost 3 bases; unmatched junction nucleotides: 3. DNA for the CDR3: TGTGCCAGCAGCGAGACAGGGGGCGGCTATAATTCACCCCTCCACTTT. It yields the protein CASSETGGGYNSPLHF.

About this clone itself: Other DNA sequences of this sample code for an identical CDR3. The J gene is TRBJ2-5, the V gene TRBV7-2, with 12 bases lining up with TRBD2. V trimming: 4 bases; J trimming: 5 bases; junction bases outside the gene matches: 5. Germline V gene data show CDR1 as SGHTA and CDR2 as FQGNSA. This CDR3 comprises 15 residues. CDR3 nucleotides: TGTGCCAGCAGCTCCCGGACTAGCGGGGTGGAGACCCAGTACTTC. Its translation is CASSSRTSGVETQYF.

A few counts support this clone. The J gene is TRBJ2-1, the V gene TRBV2, with 11 bases lining up with TRBD2. CDR3 length equals 15 residues. Germline CDR1 and CDR2: SNHLY and FYNNEI. The ends lost 6 bases at V and 3 bases at J; junction bases unmatched: 4. The CDR3 loop reads CASRAGTSGYNEQFF. CDR3 coding DNA: TGTGCCAGCAGGGCCGGGACTAGCGGCTACAATGAGCAGTTCTTC. The variable domain in full, with the rest retrieved from reference TRBV2 and TRBJ2-1, is EPEVTQTPSHQVTQMGQEVILRCVPISNHLYFYWYRQILGQKVEFLVSFYNNEISEKSEIFDDQFSVERPDGSNFTLKIRSTKLEDSAMYFCASRAGTSGYNEQFFGPGTRLTVL.

The V call is TRBV5-1, the J call TRBJ2-1; 9 nucleotides agree with TRBD1. From germline, CDR1 is SGHRS and CDR2 YFSETQ. J gave up 6 bases and V 4 bases, and 5 bases lay outside the gene matches. The CDR3 is 14 residues long. CDR3 sequence (DNA): TGCGCCAGCAGCCATGGACAGGGGAGCAATGAGCAGTTCTTC. Translated: CASSHGQGSNEQFF. The full variable domain, completed using reference TRBV5-1 and TRBJ2-1, is KAGVTQTPRYLIKTRGQQVTLSCSPISGHRSVSWYQQTPGQGLQFLFEYFSETQRNKGNFPGRFSGRQFSNSRSEMNVSTLELGDSALYLCASSHGQGSNEQFFGPGTRLTVL.

This chain connects TRBV7-6 to TRBJ1-6, with D maybe TRBD1 (5 bases). The CDR3 is 17 residues long. V was shortened by 3 bases and J by 10 bases, with 22 bases between the two germline ends. The germline gives CDR1 SGHVS, CDR2 FNYEAQ. Here the CDR3 DNA reads TGTGCCAGCAGCTTGGCAGCCGGGGGGGTTTTTCAGTCACCCCTCCACTTT. Its protein is CASSLAAGGVFQSPLHF.

The rearrangement joins TRBV27 to TRBJ2-1; 8 bases align to TRBD2. Looked up from germline, CDR1 is MNHEY and CDR2 is SMNVEV (reference sequence). Trimming cost V 0 bases and J 2 bases; bases outside gene matches: 3. The CDR3 spans 16 residues. The CDR3 DNA sequence: TGTGCCAGCAGTTTATCAGGACTAGCTCCCTACAATGAGCAGTTCTTC. Its translation is CASSLSGLAPYNEQFF.

For this clone: This same CDR3 is encoded by further DNA sequences in the sample. This rearrangement joins TRBV30 to TRBJ2-7; D unclear. CDR1 and CDR2 from the germline V gene are GTSNPN and SVGIG (reference sequence). CDR3 length equals 12 residues. Trimming shortened V by 0 bases and J by 4 bases, and 7 bases separated the two germline ends. The CDR3 coding sequence is TGTGCCTGGAGTGTACGAGGTTACGAGCAGTACTTC. Its translation is CAWSVRGYEQYF.

The genes are TRBV5-1 and TRBJ1-2; TRBD1 aligns across 7 bases. The germline V gene has CDR1 SGHRS and CDR2 YFSETQ. Germline trimming cut 1 base from V and 11 bases from J; bases unmatched to any gene: 17. The CDR3 length is 16 residues. DNA for the CDR3: TGCGCCAGCAGCTTGTATAGGACAGGAGACCTAGTTAAGTACACCTTC. Protein: CASSLYRTGDLVKYTF.

The rearrangement uses TRBV9 and TRBJ2-5, with 10 bases identical to TRBD2. This CDR3 comprises 17 residues. Germline values: CDR1 SGDLS, CDR2 YYNGEE. V trimming: 3 bases; J trimming: 7 bases; junction bases outside the gene matches: 15. CDR3 protein: CASSDGMGLASLGTQYF. The CDR3 nucleotides read TGTGCCAGCAGCGACGGGATGGGACTAGCGTCTCTTGGGACCCAGTACTTC.

This chain connects TRBV7-2 to TRBJ2-1, with TRBD2 matching 7 bases. CDR3 length: 15 residues. V was pared by 3 bases and J by 1 base, with 3 bases of the junction left unmatched. CDR1 is SGHTA and CDR2 is FQGNSA in the germline V gene. The CDR3 sequence is CASSLSGDSYNEQFF. The CDR3 nucleotides read TGTGCCAGCAGCTTGAGCGGGGATTCCTACAATGAGCAGTTCTTC.